The T cell receptor (beta chain) described here comes from a study of CD8 T cells in ankylosing spondylitis. Study observations and caveats: Researchers report that disease-linked clones proved CD8+ and relatively rare in peripheral blood. Earlier work had already found some motif variants in reactive arthritis synovial fluid and blood. A TCR beta motif of fewer than ten highly homologous variants seemed to mark ankylosing spondylitis blood.

With 0 bases removed from V and 4 bases from J, the gap between germline ends came to 13 bases. Germline V gene data show CDR1 as SGHVS and CDR2 as FNYEAQ. CDR3 length equals 15 residues. In regard to this clonotype: Its cognate antigen is unknown.

TCRdb reanalysed the 5' RACE reads using MiXCR and keeps one entry per CDR3 protein. The sample holds 700,000 to 1,000,000 distinct CDR3 sequences, over 9.5% seen once. Specimen: blood, either unsorted or a sorted T cell fraction (not recorded which). The clonotype comes from a male donor with ankylosing spondylitis. V and J are TRBV7-6 and TRBJ2-7; either TRBD1 or TRBD2 may fit D (6 bases each). DNA of the CDR3: TGTGCCAGCAGCTTAGCCGCAGGGGAGGCGTACGAGCAGTACTTC. It is translated as CASSLAAGEAYEQYF.